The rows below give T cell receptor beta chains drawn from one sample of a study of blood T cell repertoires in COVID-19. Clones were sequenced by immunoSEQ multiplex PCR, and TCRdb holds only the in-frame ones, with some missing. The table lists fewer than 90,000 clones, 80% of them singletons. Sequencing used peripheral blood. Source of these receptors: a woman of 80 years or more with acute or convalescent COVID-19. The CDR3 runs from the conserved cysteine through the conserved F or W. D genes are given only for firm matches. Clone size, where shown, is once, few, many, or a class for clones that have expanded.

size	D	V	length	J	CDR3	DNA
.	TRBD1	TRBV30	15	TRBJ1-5	CAWTRTGTANQPQHF	TGTGCCTGGACCCGAACTGGGACAGCAAATCAGCCCCAGCATTTT
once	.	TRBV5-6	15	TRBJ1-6	CASSLSPGIESPLHF	TGTGCCAGCAGCTTGTCGCCAGGGATAGAATCACCCCTCCACTTT
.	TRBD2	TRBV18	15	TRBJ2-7	CASSPSAGARNEQYF	TGTGCCAGCTCACCGTCCGCGGGAGCGAGGAACGAGCAGTACTTC
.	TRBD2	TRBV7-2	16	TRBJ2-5	CASSFQGLAGAETQYF	TGTGCCAGCAGCTTCCAGGGACTAGCGGGAGCGGAGACCCAGTACTTC
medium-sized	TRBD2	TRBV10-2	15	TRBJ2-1	CASSDSGRRYNEQFF	TGCGCCAGCAGTGATAGCGGGAGGCGGTACAATGAGCAGTTCTTC
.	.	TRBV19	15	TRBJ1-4	CASSIEGLGNEKLFF	TGTGCCAGTAGTATAGAGGGCCTGGGTAATGAAAAACTGTTTTTT
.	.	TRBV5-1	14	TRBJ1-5	CASALIPGGQPQHF	TGCGCCAGCGCCTTAATACCCGGGGGACAGCCCCAGCATTTT
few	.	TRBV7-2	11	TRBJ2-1	CASSGLNEQFF	TGTGCCAGCAGCGGGCTTAATGAGCAGTTCTTC
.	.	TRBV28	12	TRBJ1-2	CASSLGGYGYTF	TGTGCCAGCAGTTTAGGAGGGTATGGCTACACCTTC
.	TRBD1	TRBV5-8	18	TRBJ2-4	CATTGGTGANLAKNIQYF	TGTGCCACCACTGGGGGGACAGGGGCGAATCTAGCCAAAAACATTCAGTACTTC
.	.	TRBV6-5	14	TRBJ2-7	CASSGVSFAYEQYF	TGTGCCAGCAGCGGGGTATCATTTGCCTACGAGCAGTACTTC
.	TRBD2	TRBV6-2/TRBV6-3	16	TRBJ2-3	CASSNGLAEPWDTQYF	TGTGCCAGCAGCAATGGACTAGCGGAGCCATGGGATACGCAGTATTTT
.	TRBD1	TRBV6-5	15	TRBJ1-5	CASSYSQGVNQPQHF	TGTGCCAGCAGTTACTCTCAGGGGGTCAATCAGCCCCAGCATTTT
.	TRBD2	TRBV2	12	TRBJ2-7	CATKRDAFEQYF	TGTGCCACCAAGCGGGACGCCTTCGAGCAGTACTTC
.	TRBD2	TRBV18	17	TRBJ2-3	CASSPLRLAGGADTQYF	TGTGCCAGCTCACCCCTACGACTAGCGGGCGGGGCAGATACGCAGTATTTT
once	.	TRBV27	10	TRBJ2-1	CASGRGEQFF	TGTGCCAGCGGAAGGGGTGAGCAGTTCTTC
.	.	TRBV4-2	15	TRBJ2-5	CASSQGGGREETQYF	TGTGCCAGCAGCCAAGGCGGGGGCCGGGAGGAGACCCAGTACTTC
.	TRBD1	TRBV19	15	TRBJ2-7	CASSIRGQGTDEQYF	TGTGCCAGTAGTATAAGAGGACAGGGGACGGACGAGCAGTACTTC
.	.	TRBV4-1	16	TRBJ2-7	CASSQDGQGSSYEQYF	TGCGCCAGCAGCCAAGATGGCCAGGGGAGCTCCTACGAGCAGTACTTC
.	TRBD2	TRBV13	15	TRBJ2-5	CASSLAGGPRETQYF	TGTGCCAGCAGCCTAGCGGGAGGGCCCCGGGAGACCCAGTACTTC
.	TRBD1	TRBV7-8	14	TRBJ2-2	CASSHQQGVRELFF	TGTGCCAGCAGCCACCAACAGGGGGTTAGGGAGCTGTTTTTT
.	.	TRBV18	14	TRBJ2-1	CASSPTTTDNEQFF	TGTGCCAGCTCACCAACCACTACCGACAATGAGCAGTTCTTC
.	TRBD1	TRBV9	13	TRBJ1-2	CASKRTGNYGYTF	TGTGCCAGCAAACGGACAGGGAACTATGGCTACACCTTC
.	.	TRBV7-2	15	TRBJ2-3	CASSYGTPVVDTQYF	TGTGCCAGCAGCTACGGGACACCAGTCGTAGATACGCAGTATTTT
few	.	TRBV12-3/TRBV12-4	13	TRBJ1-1	CASLRGTNTEAFF	TGTGCCAGCCTTCGGGGGACGAACACTGAAGCTTTCTTT
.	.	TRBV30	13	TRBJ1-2	CAWSLERLYGYTF	TGTGCCTGGAGTCTCGAGCGGCTCTATGGCTACACCTTC
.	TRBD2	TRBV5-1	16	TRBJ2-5	CASSLSGLAGKETQYF	TGCGCCAGCAGCTTGTCAGGCCTAGCGGGGAAAGAGACCCAGTACTTC